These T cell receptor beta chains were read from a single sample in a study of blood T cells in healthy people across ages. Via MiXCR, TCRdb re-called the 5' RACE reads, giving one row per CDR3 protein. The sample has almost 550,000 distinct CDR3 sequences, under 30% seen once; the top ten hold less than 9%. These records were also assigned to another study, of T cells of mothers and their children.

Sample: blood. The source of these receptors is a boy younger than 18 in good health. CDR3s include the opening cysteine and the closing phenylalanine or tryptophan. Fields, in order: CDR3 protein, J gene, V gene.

CSARGRLSNTGELFF TRBJ2-2 TRBV20-1
CASSLGVAGDEYQETQYF TRBJ2-5 TRBV7-6
CSARDRRGPETQYF TRBJ2-5 TRBV20-1
CASSLQGQSSSPLHF TRBJ1-6 TRBV7-2
CASSYPLRGQGRNEQFF NA TRBV28
CSVAPRQPNEQYF TRBJ2-7 TRBV29-1
CASSFGGRIGDYSPLHF TRBJ1-6 TRBV12-3/TRBV12-4
CAGRTDLSDRSYEQYF TRBJ2-7 TRBV6-6
CASGTDRNTEAFF TRBJ1-1 TRBV12-5
CSARGPGQPQHF TRBJ1-5 TRBV29-1
CASSSLQGGLRNEQYF NA TRBV5-6
CASSHRTGRFKNEQFF NA TRBV3-1
CASSQGLGQGTDTQYF TRBJ2-3 TRBV4-3
CASSPRGYQETQYF TRBJ2-5 TRBV4-3
CASSLAGGYYNEQFF TRBJ2-1 TRBV7-3
CASSLEVGFNEQFF TRBJ2-1 TRBV5-1
CATSRDPGASNQPQHF TRBJ1-5 TRBV15
CASSQVPGATNGKLFF TRBJ1-4 TRBV4-1
CASSLGRLDGYTF TRBJ1-2 TRBV27
CASSVEGRATNEKLFF TRBJ1-4 TRBV9
CAIAAGHAEQYF NA TRBV10-3
CASSFGTGANEKLFF TRBJ1-4 TRBV7-9
CSVRSGGYNEQFF TRBJ2-1 TRBV29-1